This T cell receptor beta chain was sequenced in a study of blood T cell repertoires in COVID-19. TCRdb keeps only in-frame clones here, not all; method: immunoSEQ multiplex PCR. Here the sample spans approximately 190,000 clones, 65% to 85% being singletons. The ends were cut back, 7 bases at V and 2 bases at J, with 18 bases in the middle. CDR1 and CDR2 from the germline V gene are LGHDT and YNNKEL (reference sequence). The CDR3 is 15 amino acids. This clone occurred once. The clonotype comes from a man aged 55 to 69 with active or convalescent COVID-19. The rearrangement uses TRBV3-1 (or the pseudogene TRBV3-2) and TRBJ2-7, with a possible D match to TRBD2 (6 bases). The sequenced sample was peripheral blood. The DNA for the CDR3 is TGTGCCAGCACCCTACACCTTGGAGGGGCCTACGAGCAGTACTTC. It specifies CASTLHLGGAYEQYF.